One and the same sample provided the 16 T cell receptor beta chains below, sequenced in a study of spatial heterogeneity in lung cancer. In TCRdb, the 5' RACE reads were re-called with MiXCR into one record per CDR3 protein. The sample shows tens of thousands of distinct CDR3 sequences, 9.7% of them seen only once. Time point given: blood at routine non-recurrence follow-up after resection. This specimen was PBMCs, taken at follow-up. These receptors originate from a male donor with early-stage non-small cell lung cancer.

This clonotype was recorded once. The gene calls are TRBV11-2 and TRBJ2-3; possibly TRBD2 for D (6 bases). The CDR3 extends over 15 amino acids. Trimming left V 5 bases short and J 3 bases short, with 15 bases between. The germline gives CDR1 SGHAT, CDR2 FQNNGV. CDR3 coding DNA: TGTGCCAGCAGCCCCCGGGCGGGGAGGACAGATACGCAGTATTTT. Translation gives CASSPRAGRTDTQYF.

This clonotype was detected only a few times. This chain connects TRBV2 to TRBJ2-4, with D unresolved. With 4 bases removed from V and 14 bases from J, the gap between germline ends came to 21 bases. Germline V gene lookup returns CDR1 SNHLY and CDR2 FYNNEI. CDR3 length equals 14 residues. CDR3 in DNA: TGTGCCAGCAGTGTACAGCTCCAGAGCAGTCAGAAGTACTTC. Encoded protein: CASSVQLQSSQKYF.

This clonotype showed up many times. The CDR3 protein is CATSDGTEYNEQFF. The DNA of the CDR3 is TGTGCCACCAGTGACGGGACAGAGTACAATGAGCAGTTCTTC. This chain joins TRBV24-1 and TRBJ2-1, with 7 bases lining up with TRBD1. V was pared by 4 bases and J by 4 bases, with 3 bases of the junction left unmatched. Germline CDR1 reads KGHDR; CDR2 reads SFDVKD. CDR3 length equals 14 residues.

The genes are TRBV7-6 and TRBJ1-6; no clear D gene. V dropped 3 bases and J dropped 3 bases, with 9 bases sitting between them. The length of the CDR3 is 15 residues. Germline CDR1 and CDR2: SGHVS and FNYEAQ. CDR3 nucleotide sequence: TGTGCCAGCAGCTTTAACGGCGACTATAATTCACCCCTCCACTTT. Its protein product is CASSFNGDYNSPLHF.

The chain uses TRBV15 and TRBJ2-3, with TRBD2 as a possible D gene (5 bases). Germline loops: CDR1 LNHNV, CDR2 YYDKDF (reference sequence). The CDR3 length is 15 residues. Trimming took off 3 bases at V and 11 bases at J, with 21 bases between the two ends. CDR3 sequence reads: CATSRDFQDQHRQYF. In nucleotides, the CDR3 is TGTGCCACCAGCAGGGACTTTCAGGACCAGCACAGGCAGTATTTT.

The sample holds a few counts of this clonotype. The V and J genes are TRBV20-1 and TRBJ2-3; 7 nucleotides agree with TRBD2. CDR3 size: 15 residues. Per germline, CDR1 DFQATT and CDR2 SNEGSKA (reference sequence). With V trimmed by 0 bases and J by 6 bases, 9 bases remained unmatched. The chain's CDR3 is CSARDPIGGTDTQYF. The CDR3, as DNA: TGCAGTGCTAGAGATCCCATCGGGGGGACGGATACGCAGTATTTT.

The CDR3 sequence is CASSRTGGDYNEQFF. DNA for the CDR3: TGTGCCAGCAGCCGAACGGGGGGGGACTACAATGAGCAGTTCTTC. This sequence joins TRBV11-2 and TRBJ2-1; 8 bases map to TRBD2. The CDR3 spans 15 residues. Germline lookup yields CDR1 SGHAT and CDR2 FQNNGV. The V segment lost 5 bases and the J segment 3 bases; nucleotides outside the gene matches: 6.

A remark on this clonotype: At one end, the junction sequence differs from germline, possibly due to a read error. The chain joins TRBV7-7 to TRBJ2-3; 10 positions agree with TRBD2. The germline V gene encodes CDR1 SSHAT and CDR2 FNYEAQ (reference sequence). The CDR3 is 18 amino acids. CDR3: CASSLFLAGATSTDTQYF. In DNA form, the CDR3 reads TGTGCTAGCAGCTTATTCCTAGCGGGGGCCACTAGCACAGATACGCAGTATTTT.

At least ten counts were recorded for this clonotype. The chain is built from TRBV5-1 and TRBJ1-1; D is unclear. The CDR3 runs to 13 residues. In germline, CDR1 is SGHRS, CDR2 YFSETQ. Trimming removed 2 bases at V and 0 bases at J, with 5 bases between. In DNA form, the CDR3 reads TGCGCCAGCAGCTTTGCAGTGAACACTGAAGCTTTCTTT. Its translation: CASSFAVNTEAFF.

At least ten counts were recorded for this clonotype. The chain links TRBV18 to TRBJ1-5; perhaps TRBD1 as D (6 bases). Germline lookup yields CDR1 KGHSH and CDR2 LQKENI. Trimming cost V 2 bases and J 2 bases, with 10 bases left between them. This CDR3 is built from 15 residues. This CDR3 reads CASSPGGMGNQPQHF. CDR3 in DNA: TGTGCCAGCTCACCAGGGGGCATGGGCAATCAGCCCCAGCATTTT.

This clonotype was counted at least ten times. Here the CDR3 DNA reads TGTGCCAGCAGCATTTACAGGGAACCCTACGAGCAGTACTTC. Amino acid sequence: CASSIYREPYEQYF. The chain combines TRBV7-8 with TRBJ2-7; D is perhaps TRBD1 (6 bases). CDR1 and CDR2 (germline): SGHVS, FQNEAQ. V was shortened by 5 bases and J by 2 bases, with 13 bases between the two germline ends. The CDR3 runs to 14 residues.

This clonotype was observed at least ten times. V usage is TRBV12-3 or TRBV12-4 and J usage is TRBJ1-3; a possible D gene is TRBD1 (5 bases). The CDR3 consists of 14 residues. Trimming took off 5 bases at V and 2 bases at J, with 10 bases between the two ends. CDR3 loop: CASSPQGTGNTIYF. CDR3 in DNA: TGTGCCAGCAGTCCCCAGGGAACTGGAAACACCATATATTTT.

The chain links TRBV6-2 or TRBV6-3 to TRBJ2-2; the D is unclear. The CDR3 covers 14 residues. CDR1 is MNHEY, CDR2 SVGEGT, per germline. V was clipped by 6 bases and J by 3 bases, with 11 bases between them. The CDR3 sequence is CASRLHRDTGELFF. CDR3 DNA sequence: TGTGCCAGCAGGCTCCACCGGGACACCGGGGAGCTGTTTTTT.

This clonotype appeared many times. This chain links TRBV20-1 with TRBJ1-5, with a possible D match to TRBD1 (6 bases). The CDR3 consists of 14 residues. Looked up from germline, CDR1 is DFQATT and CDR2 is SNEGSKA (reference sequence). V lost 3 bases, J lost 4 bases, and 13 bases lay in between. The CDR3 loop is CSASPPTGNQPQHF. The CDR3 DNA follows: TGCAGTGCTAGTCCCCCTACAGGGAATCAGCCCCAGCATTTT.

A remark on this clonotype: A much larger clone is a single base away; this may be a read error. The chain carries TRBV11-1 and TRBJ2-2; the D gene is possibly TRBD2 (5 bases). Trimming left V 9 bases short and J 6 bases short, with 17 bases between. The CDR3 spans 14 residues. Per germline, CDR1 SGHAT and CDR2 FQDESV (reference sequence). The CDR3 DNA is TGTGCCAGGAGAGAATTCGGGGATGCCGGGGAGCTGTTTTTT. This gives the protein CARREFGDAGELFF. Based on the CDR3 plus reference TRBV11-1 and TRBJ2-2, the full variable domain is EAEVAQSPRYKITEKSQAVAFWCDPISGHATLYWYRQILGQGPELLVQFQDESVVDDSQLPKDRFSAERLKGVDSTLKIQPAELGDSAMYLCARREFGDAGELFFGEGSRLTVL.

This clonotype was seen ten or more times. The CDR3 nucleotides read TGTGCCAGCAGAACAGGGGGTTCCTACGAGCAGTACTTC. Its protein is CASRTGGSYEQYF. V and J are TRBV6-5 and TRBJ2-7; the match to TRBD1 covers 8 bases. Germline CDR1 is MNHEY and CDR2 is SVGAGI. CDR3 length equals 13 residues. V was pared by 6 bases and J by 1 base, with 2 bases of the junction left unmatched.